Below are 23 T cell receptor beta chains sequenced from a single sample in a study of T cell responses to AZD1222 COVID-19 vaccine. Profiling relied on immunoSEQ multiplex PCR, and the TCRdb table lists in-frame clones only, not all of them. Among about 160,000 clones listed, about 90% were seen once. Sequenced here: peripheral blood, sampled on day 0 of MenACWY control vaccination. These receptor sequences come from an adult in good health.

Here the CDR3 reads CATSDATGTYTGELFF. CDR3 coding DNA: TGTGCCACCAGTGATGCGACAGGGACTTACACCGGGGAGCTGTTTTTT. The chain carries TRBV24-1 and TRBJ2-2; D might be TRBD1 (7 bases). Trimming took 3 bases from V and 3 from J, leaving 13 bases between them. The CDR3 loop spans 16 amino acids. Germline V gives CDR1 KGHDR, CDR2 SFDVKD.

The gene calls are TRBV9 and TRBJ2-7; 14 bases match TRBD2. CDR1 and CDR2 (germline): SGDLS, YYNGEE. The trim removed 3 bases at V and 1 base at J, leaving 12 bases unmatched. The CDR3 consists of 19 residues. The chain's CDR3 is CASSAGTGTSGSHSYEQYF. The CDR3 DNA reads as TGTGCCAGCAGCGCGGGGACGGGGACTAGCGGGAGTCATTCCTACGAGCAGTACTTC.

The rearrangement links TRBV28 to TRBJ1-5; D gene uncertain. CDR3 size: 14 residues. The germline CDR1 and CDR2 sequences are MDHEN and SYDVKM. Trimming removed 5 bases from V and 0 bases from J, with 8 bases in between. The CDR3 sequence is CASSRINSNQPQHF. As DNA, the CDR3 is TGTGCCAGCAGTCGCATAAATAGCAATCAGCCCCAGCATTTT.

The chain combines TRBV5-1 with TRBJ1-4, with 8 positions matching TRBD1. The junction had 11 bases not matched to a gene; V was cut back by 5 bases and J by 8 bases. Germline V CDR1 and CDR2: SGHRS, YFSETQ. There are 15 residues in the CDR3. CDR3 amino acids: CASRRGGQAFEKLFF. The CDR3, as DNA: TGCGCCAGCAGGAGGGGGGGACAGGCTTTCGAAAAACTGTTTTTT. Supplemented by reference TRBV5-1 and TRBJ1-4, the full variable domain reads KAGVTQTPRYLIKTRGQQVTLSCSPISGHRSVSWYQQTPGQGLQFLFEYFSETQRNKGNFPGRFSGRQFSNSRSEMNVSTLELGDSALYLCASRRGGQAFEKLFFGSGTQLSVL.

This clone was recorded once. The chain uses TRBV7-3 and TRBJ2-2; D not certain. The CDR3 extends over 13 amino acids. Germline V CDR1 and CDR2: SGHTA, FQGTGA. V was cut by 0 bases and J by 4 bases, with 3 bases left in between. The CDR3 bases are TGTGCCAGCAGCTTAACGGCCACCGGGGAGCTGTTTTTT. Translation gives CASSLTATGELFF.

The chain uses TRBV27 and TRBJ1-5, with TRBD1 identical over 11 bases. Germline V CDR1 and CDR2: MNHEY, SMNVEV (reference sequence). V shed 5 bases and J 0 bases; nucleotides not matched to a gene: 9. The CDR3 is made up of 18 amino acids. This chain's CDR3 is CASSPGTGGLLSNQPQHF. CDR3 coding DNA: TGTGCCAGCAGTCCCGGGACAGGGGGTCTCCTTAGCAATCAGCCCCAGCATTTT.

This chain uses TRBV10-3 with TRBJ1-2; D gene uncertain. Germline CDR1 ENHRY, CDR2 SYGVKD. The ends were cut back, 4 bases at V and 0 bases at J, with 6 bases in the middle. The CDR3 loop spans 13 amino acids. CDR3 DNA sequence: TGTGCCATCAGTGTAGACACTAACTATGGCTACACCTTC. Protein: CAISVDTNYGYTF.

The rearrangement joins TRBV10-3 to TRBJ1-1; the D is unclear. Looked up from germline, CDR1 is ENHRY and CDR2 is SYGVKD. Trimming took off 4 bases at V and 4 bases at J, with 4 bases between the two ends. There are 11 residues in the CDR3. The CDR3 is CAISGSTEAFF. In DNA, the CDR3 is TGTGCCATCAGTGGTAGCACTGAAGCTTTCTTT.

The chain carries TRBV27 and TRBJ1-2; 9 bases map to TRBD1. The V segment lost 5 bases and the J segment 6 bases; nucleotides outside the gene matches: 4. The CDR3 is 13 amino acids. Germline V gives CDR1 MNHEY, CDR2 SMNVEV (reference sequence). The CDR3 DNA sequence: TGTGCCAGCAGTCCATGGACAGGGGATGGCTACACCTTC. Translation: CASSPWTGDGYTF.

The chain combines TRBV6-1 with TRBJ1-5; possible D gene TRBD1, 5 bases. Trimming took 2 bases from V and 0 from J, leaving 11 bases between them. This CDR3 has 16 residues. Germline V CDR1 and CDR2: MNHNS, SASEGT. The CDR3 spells CASSERGVGSNQPQHF. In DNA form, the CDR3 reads TGTGCCAGCAGTGAACGGGGGGTGGGTAGCAATCAGCCCCAGCATTTT.

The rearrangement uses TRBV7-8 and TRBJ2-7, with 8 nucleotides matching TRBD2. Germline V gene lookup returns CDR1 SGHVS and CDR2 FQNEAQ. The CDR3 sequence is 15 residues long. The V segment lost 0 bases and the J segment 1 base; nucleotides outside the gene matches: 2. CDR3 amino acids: CASSLAPGGSYEQYF. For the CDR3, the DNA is TGTGCCAGCAGCTTAGCGCCGGGGGGGTCCTACGAGCAGTACTTC.

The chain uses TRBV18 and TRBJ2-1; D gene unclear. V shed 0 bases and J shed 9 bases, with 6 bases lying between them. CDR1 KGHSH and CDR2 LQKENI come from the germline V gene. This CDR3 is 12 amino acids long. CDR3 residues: CASSPPGREQFF. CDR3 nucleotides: TGTGCCAGCTCACCACCGGGTCGTGAGCAGTTCTTC.

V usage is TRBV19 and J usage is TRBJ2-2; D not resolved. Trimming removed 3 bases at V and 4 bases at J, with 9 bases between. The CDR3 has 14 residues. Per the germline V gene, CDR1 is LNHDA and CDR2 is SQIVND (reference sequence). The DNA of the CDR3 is TGTGCCAGTAGTATTTGGGCGCGCACCGGGGAGCTGTTTTTT. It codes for CASSIWARTGELFF.

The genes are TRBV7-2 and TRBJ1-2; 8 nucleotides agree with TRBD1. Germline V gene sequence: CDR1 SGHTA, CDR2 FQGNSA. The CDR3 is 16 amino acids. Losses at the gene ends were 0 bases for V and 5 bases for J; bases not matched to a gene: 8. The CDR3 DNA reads TGTGCCAGCAGCTTAGCGCTGGCAGGGGGCATTTATGGCTACACCTTC. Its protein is CASSLALAGGIYGYTF.

In DNA form, the CDR3 reads TGTGCCAGCAGCCCCTCAGTGACAGGGGCGGATGGCTACACCTTC. This encodes CASSPSVTGADGYTF. The chain uses TRBV7-3 and TRBJ1-2; 8 bases fit TRBD1. The CDR3 sequence is 15 residues long. Losses at the gene ends were 5 bases for V and 6 bases for J; bases not matched to a gene: 11. Germline values: CDR1 SGHTA, CDR2 FQGTGA.

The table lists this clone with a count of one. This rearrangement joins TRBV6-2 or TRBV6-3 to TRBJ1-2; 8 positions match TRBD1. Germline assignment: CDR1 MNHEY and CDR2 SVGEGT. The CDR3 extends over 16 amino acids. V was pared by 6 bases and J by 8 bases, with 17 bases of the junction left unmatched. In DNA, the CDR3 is TGTGCCAGCAGCCGATCCGGAGACCCAGGGGGCACGGGCTACACCTTC. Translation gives CASSRSGDPGGTGYTF.

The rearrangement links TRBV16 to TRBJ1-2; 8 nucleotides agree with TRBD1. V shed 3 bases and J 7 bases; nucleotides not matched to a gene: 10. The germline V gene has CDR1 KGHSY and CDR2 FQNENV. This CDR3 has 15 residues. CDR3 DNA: TGTGCCAGCAGCCAGGGATCGACAGGGGTGCTTGGCTACACCTTC. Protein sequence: CASSQGSTGVLGYTF.

CDR3: CASSPLTGVHGYTF. The CDR3 DNA is TGTGCCAGCTCACCCCTAACAGGGGTCCATGGCTACACCTTC. V gene TRBV18 combines with J gene TRBJ1-2; 7 bases map to TRBD1. J lost 6 bases, V lost 3 bases, and 7 bases had no gene match. The CDR3 is 14 residues long. From germline, CDR1 is KGHSH and CDR2 LQKENI.

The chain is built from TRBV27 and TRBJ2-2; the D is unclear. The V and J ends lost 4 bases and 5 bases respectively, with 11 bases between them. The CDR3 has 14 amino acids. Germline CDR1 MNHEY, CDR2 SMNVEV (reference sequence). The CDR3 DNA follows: TGTGCCAGCAGTTCCGGACGACGGACCGGGGAGCTGTTTTTT. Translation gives CASSSGRRTGELFF.

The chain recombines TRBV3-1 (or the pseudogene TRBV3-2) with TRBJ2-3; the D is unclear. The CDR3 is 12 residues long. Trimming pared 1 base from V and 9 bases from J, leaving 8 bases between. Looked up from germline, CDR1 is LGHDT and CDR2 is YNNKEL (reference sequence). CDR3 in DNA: TGTGCCAGCAGCCAAGCTCCTAAAACGCAGTATTTT. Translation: CASSQAPKTQYF.

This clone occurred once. The CDR3 sequence: CASGYTTTDTQYF. CDR3 DNA sequence: TGTGCCAGTGGCTACACCACCACAGATACGCAGTATTTT. The chain employs TRBV19 and TRBJ2-3, with no clear D. V was pared by 8 bases and J by 2 bases, with 11 bases between. Germline CDR1 LNHDA, CDR2 SQIVND (reference sequence). The CDR3 is 13 amino acids.

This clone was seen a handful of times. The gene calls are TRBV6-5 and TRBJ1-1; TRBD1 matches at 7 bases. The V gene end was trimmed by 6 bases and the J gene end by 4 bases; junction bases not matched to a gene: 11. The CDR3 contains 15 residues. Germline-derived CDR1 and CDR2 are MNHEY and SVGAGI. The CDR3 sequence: CASSRGGAGGTEAFF. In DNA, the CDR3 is TGTGCCAGCAGCCGAGGGGGGGCAGGGGGCACTGAAGCTTTCTTT.

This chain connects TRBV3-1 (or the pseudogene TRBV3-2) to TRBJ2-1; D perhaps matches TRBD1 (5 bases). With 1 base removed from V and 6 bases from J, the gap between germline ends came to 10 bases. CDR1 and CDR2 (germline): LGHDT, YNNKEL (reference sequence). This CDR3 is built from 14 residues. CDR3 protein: CASSQGTQGNEQFF. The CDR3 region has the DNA TGTGCCAGCAGCCAAGGAACCCAGGGCAATGAGCAGTTCTTC.